Below are 18 T cell receptor beta chains sequenced from a single sample in a study of blood T cell repertoires in COVID-19. Profiled with immunoSEQ multiplex PCR; TCRdb holds only in-frame clones, not every one. The sample shows more than 110,000 clones, around 79% of them seen only once. Sequencing used PBMCs or T cells enriched from blood (not recorded which). Every receptor here comes from a woman aged 45 to 65 who had recovered from COVID-19.

This clone has just one count. The rearrangement joins TRBV9 to TRBJ1-4, with 8 nucleotides matching TRBD1. The CDR3 covers 15 residues. Germline-derived CDR1 and CDR2 are SGDLS and YYNGEE. Unmatched junction bases numbered 1, after V lost 3 bases and J lost 0 bases. The CDR3 is CASSAGGTTNEKLFF. CDR3 coding DNA: TGTGCCAGCAGCGCAGGGGGCACAACTAATGAAAAACTGTTTTTT.

The V call is TRBV19, the J call TRBJ1-5; 7 bases match TRBD1. CDR3 length equals 15 residues. CDR1 and CDR2 (germline): LNHDA, SQIVND (reference sequence). V shed 6 bases, J shed 0 bases, and the junction held 5 bases outside the gene matches. The CDR3 bases are TGTGCCAGTAGGGAACAGGGGTATAGCAATCAGCCCCAGCATTTT. This translates into CASREQGYSNQPQHF.

The sample holds a few counts of this clone. The V and J genes are TRBV19 and TRBJ2-2, with D possibly TRBD1 on 6 matching bases. The germline gives CDR1 LNHDA, CDR2 SQIVND (reference sequence). The CDR3 spans 16 residues. The ends were cut back, 5 bases at V and 4 bases at J, with 17 bases in the middle. The CDR3 sequence: CASSVRDTAGTGELFF. The CDR3, as DNA: TGTGCCAGTAGTGTCCGGGACACCGCGGGCACCGGGGAGCTGTTTTTT.

This clone has just a few counts. V and J are TRBV7-6 and TRBJ1-6; TRBD1 agrees at 8 bases. The CDR3 totals 16 residues. The V and J ends lost 5 bases and 5 bases, in that order; junction bases with no gene match: 8. Germline CDR1 SGHVS, CDR2 FNYEAQ. The CDR3 is CASSPRQGTDNSPLHF. The CDR3 bases are TGTGCCAGCAGCCCGAGACAGGGGACGGATAATTCACCCCTCCACTTT.

V and J are TRBV28 and TRBJ1-1; D call uncertain. Germline-derived CDR1 and CDR2 are MDHEN and SYDVKM. Trimming pared 6 bases from V and 3 bases from J, leaving 11 bases between. This CDR3 region has 13 residues. Written as DNA, the CDR3 is TGTGCCAGCAGATTCGACACTTACACTGAAGCTTTCTTT. Protein: CASRFDTYTEAFF.

This chain links TRBV20-1 with TRBJ2-7; D is uncertain. The CDR3 totals 11 residues. V was clipped by 7 bases and J by 2 bases, with 9 bases between them. The germline gives CDR1 DFQATT, CDR2 SNEGSKA (reference sequence). The CDR3 loop is CSVRGAYEQYF. CDR3 nucleotide sequence: TGCAGTGTAAGAGGAGCCTACGAGCAGTACTTC.

Here the CDR3 reads CASSPGLKGEFF. The CDR3 nucleotides read TGTGCCAGCAGCCCTGGGTTGAAGGGGGAGTTCTTC. This chain joins TRBV7-9 and TRBJ2-1, with D possibly being TRBD1 (6 bases). This CDR3 contains 12 residues. The ends were cut back, 5 bases at V and 14 bases at J, with 16 bases in the middle. Germline V lookup: CDR1 SEHNR, CDR2 FQNEAQ (reference sequence).

J is TRBJ1-1 and V is TRBV24-1, with D hard to call. CDR1 and CDR2 from the germline V gene are KGHDR and SFDVKD. CDR3 length: 13 residues. Between the trimmed V and J ends, which lost 9 bases and 1 base, there was a span of 11 bases. The CDR3 bases are TGTGCCACCCAGCGGAACCCGAACACTGAAGCTTTCTTT. This gives the protein CATQRNPNTEAFF.

This rearrangement joins TRBV7-2 to TRBJ2-7; maybe TRBD2 (6 bases). Per germline, CDR1 SGHTA and CDR2 FQGNSA. This CDR3 is built from 16 residues. The ends were cut back, 5 bases at V and 4 bases at J, with 21 bases in the middle. The DNA of the CDR3 is TGTGCCAGCAGCCGGGGGATGCCTAGGATACCTTACGAGCAGTACTTC. Translation gives CASSRGMPRIPYEQYF. The variable domain in full, with the rest retrieved from reference TRBV7-2 and TRBJ2-7, is GAGVSQSPSNKVTEKGKDVELRCDPISGHTALYWYRQSLGQGLEFLIYFQGNSAPDKSGLPSDRFSAERTGGSVSTLTIQRTQQEDSAVYLCASSRGMPRIPYEQYFGPGTRLTVT.

The chain combines TRBV30 with TRBJ1-2, with D possibly TRBD1 on 6 matching bases. V lost 3 bases and J lost 6, with 17 bases in between. Germline V CDR1 and CDR2: GTSNPN, SVGIG (reference sequence). The CDR3 is 14 amino acids. The CDR3 DNA follows: TGTGCCTGGAGCCTCGAACAGGGTAGGAATGGCTACACCTTC. It yields the protein CAWSLEQGRNGYTF.

This chain uses TRBV7-9 with TRBJ1-5; 8 bases map to TRBD1. Unmatched junction bases numbered 5, after V lost 3 bases and J lost 7 bases. The germline V gene has CDR1 SEHNR and CDR2 FQNEAQ (reference sequence). This CDR3 comprises 14 residues. CDR3 in amino acids: CASSFGQGVQPQHF. The DNA of the CDR3 is TGTGCCAGCAGCTTCGGACAGGGTGTCCAGCCCCAGCATTTT.

The rearrangement joins TRBV5-1 to TRBJ1-6; D remains ambiguous. Germline V gene sequence: CDR1 SGHRS, CDR2 YFSETQ. Trimming left V 4 bases short and J 3 bases short, with 20 bases between. The CDR3 totals 18 residues. The CDR3 nucleotides are TGCGCCAGCAGCCCCCGGACTGTGATGCTGAACTATAATTCACCCCTCCACTTT. It yields the protein CASSPRTVMLNYNSPLHF.

The chain uses TRBV11-2 and TRBJ2-7, with a weak D call TRBD1 (5 bases). This CDR3 comprises 12 residues. Germline-derived CDR1 and CDR2 are SGHAT and FQNNGV. Trimming took 3 bases from V and 3 from J, leaving 6 bases between them. DNA for the CDR3: TGTGCCAGCAGCTTTGACAGCTACGAGCAGTACTTC. This gives the protein CASSFDSYEQYF.

The chain is built from TRBV6-4 and TRBJ2-2, with D tentatively TRBD1 (6 bases). This CDR3 region has 14 residues. Germline lookup yields CDR1 MRHNA and CDR2 SNTAGT. The V and J ends lost 8 bases and 3 bases respectively, with 13 bases between them. The CDR3 sequence is CASSPKGDTGELFF. The CDR3 DNA sequence: TGTGCCAGCTCCCCAAAGGGGGACACCGGGGAGCTGTTTTTT.

CDR3 nucleotides: TGTGCCAGCAGCCCCCGCAGGGGACGGTACGAGCAGTACTTC. This codes for CASSPRRGRYEQYF. V and J are TRBV14 and TRBJ2-7; possible D gene TRBD1, 6 bases. V lost 4 bases and J lost 4, with 14 bases in between. Germline V gene data show CDR1 as SGHDN and CDR2 as FVKESK. There are 14 residues in the CDR3.

This rearrangement joins TRBV12-3 or TRBV12-4 to TRBJ1-1; D possibly corresponds to TRBD1 (6 bases). The V gene lost 7 bases and the J gene lost 1 base, with 10 bases spanning the gap. The CDR3 is 13 residues long. The CDR3 is CASILTGNTEAFF. The CDR3 DNA reads as TGTGCCAGCATCTTGACAGGGAACACTGAAGCTTTCTTT.

The chain couples TRBV13 to TRBJ2-7; D may be TRBD2 (6 bases). This CDR3 region has 11 residues. V dropped 5 bases and J dropped 7 bases, with 9 bases sitting between them. In germline, CDR1 is PRHDT, CDR2 FYEKMQ (reference sequence). The CDR3 reads CASSLAGEQYF. The DNA of the CDR3 is TGTGCCAGCAGCCTGGCGGGGGAGCAGTACTTC.

This chain connects TRBV9 to TRBJ2-2; TRBD2 is a possible D gene (7 bases). The CDR3 has 17 residues. Germline CDR1 SGDLS, CDR2 YYNGEE. Deletions cut 0 bases from V and 3 bases from J, with 15 bases between. CDR3 amino acids: CASSVASRGGYTGELFF. The CDR3 nucleotides are TGTGCCAGCAGCGTAGCGTCGAGGGGGGGATACACCGGGGAGCTGTTTTTT. Full variable domain (remainder filled in from reference TRBV9 and TRBJ2-2): DSGVTQTPKHLITATGQRVTLRCSPRSGDLSVYWYQQSLDQGLQFLIQYYNGEERAKGNILERFSAQQFPDLHSELNLSSLELGDSALYFCASSVASRGGYTGELFFGEGSRLTVL.